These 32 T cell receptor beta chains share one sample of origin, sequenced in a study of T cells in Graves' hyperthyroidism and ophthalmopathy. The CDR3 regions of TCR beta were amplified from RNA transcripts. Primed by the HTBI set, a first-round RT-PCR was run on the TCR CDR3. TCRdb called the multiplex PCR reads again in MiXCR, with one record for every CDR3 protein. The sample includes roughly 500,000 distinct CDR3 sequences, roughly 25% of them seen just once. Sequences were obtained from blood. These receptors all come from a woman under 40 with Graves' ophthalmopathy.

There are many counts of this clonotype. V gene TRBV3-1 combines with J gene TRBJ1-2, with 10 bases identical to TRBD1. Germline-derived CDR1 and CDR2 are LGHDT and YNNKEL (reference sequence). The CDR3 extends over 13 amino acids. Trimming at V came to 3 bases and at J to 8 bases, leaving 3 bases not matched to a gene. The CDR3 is CASSHGTGDGYTF. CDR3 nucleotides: TGTGCCAGCAGCCACGGGACAGGGGACGGCTACACCTTC.

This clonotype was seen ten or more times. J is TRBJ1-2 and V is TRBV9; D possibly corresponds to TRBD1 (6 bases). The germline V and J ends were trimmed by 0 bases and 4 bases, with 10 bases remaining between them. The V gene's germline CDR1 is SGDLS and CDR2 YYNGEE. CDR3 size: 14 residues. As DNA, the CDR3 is TGTGCCAGCAGCGTAGAAGAGGGGGGCTATGGCTACACCTTC. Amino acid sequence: CASSVEEGGYGYTF.

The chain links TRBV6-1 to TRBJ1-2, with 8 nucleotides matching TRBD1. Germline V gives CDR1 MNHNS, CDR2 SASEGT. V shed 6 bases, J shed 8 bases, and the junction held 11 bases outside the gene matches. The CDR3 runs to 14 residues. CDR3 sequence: CASRDRDMGGGYTF. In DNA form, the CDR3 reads TGTGCCAGCAGGGACAGGGACATGGGAGGCGGCTACACCTTC.

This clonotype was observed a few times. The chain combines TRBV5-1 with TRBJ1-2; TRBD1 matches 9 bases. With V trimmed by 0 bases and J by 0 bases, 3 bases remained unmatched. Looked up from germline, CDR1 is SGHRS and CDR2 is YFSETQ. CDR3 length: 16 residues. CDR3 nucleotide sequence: TGCGCCAGCAGCTTGGCCCGGGACAGGGCTAACTATGGCTACACCTTC. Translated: CASSLARDRANYGYTF.

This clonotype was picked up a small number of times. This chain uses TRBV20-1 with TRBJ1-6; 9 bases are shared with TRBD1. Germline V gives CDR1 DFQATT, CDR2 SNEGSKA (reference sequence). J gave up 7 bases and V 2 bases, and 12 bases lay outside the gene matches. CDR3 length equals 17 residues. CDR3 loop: CSARRTGTGKSNSPLHF. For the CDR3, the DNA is TGCAGTGCTAGAAGAACCGGGACAGGGAAAAGCAATTCACCCCTCCACTTT.

DNA of the CDR3: TGTGCCAGCATCGCCCAAGCTGGCGGGAGCTACGAGCAGTACTTC. Translated, it gives CASIAQAGGSYEQYF. The gene calls are TRBV28 and TRBJ2-7; 7 positions match TRBD2. The V segment lost 7 bases and the J segment 3 bases; nucleotides outside the gene matches: 12. This CDR3 is 15 amino acids long. Germline CDR1 is MDHEN and CDR2 is SYDVKM.

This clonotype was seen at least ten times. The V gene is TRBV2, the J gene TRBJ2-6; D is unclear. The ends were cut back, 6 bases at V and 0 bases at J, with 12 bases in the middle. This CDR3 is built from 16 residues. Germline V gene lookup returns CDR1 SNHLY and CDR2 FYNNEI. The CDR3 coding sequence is TGTGCCAGCAGAGGAAGTCATATCTCTGGGGCCAACGTCCTGACTTTC. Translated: CASRGSHISGANVLTF.

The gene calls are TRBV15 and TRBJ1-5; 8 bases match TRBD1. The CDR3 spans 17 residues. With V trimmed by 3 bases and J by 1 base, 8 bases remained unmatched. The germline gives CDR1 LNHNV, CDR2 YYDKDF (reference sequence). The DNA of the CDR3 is TGTGCCACCAGCAGCTCCCAAGGGGACAGGAGCAATCAGCCCCAGCATTTT. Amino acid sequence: CATSSSQGDRSNQPQHF. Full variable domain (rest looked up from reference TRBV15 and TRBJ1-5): DAMVIQNPRYQVTQFGKPVTLSCSQTLNHNVMYWYQQKSSQAPKLLFHYYDKDFNNEADTPDNFQSRRPNTSFCFLDIRSPGLGDTAMYLCATSSSQGDRSNQPQHFGDGTRLSIL.

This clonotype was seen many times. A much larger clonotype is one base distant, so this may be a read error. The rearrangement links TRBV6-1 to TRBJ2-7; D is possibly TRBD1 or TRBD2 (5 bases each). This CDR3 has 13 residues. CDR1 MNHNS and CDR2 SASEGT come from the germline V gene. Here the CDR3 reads CASSRDGIYGQYF. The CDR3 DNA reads TGTGCCAGCAGTCGGGACGGCATCTACGGGCAGTACTTC.

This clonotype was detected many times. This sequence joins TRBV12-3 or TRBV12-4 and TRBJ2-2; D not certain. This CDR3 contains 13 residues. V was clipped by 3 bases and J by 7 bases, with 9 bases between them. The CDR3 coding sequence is TGTGCCAGCAGTTTGGTGGAATTCGGGGAGCTGTTTTTT. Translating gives CASSLVEFGELFF.

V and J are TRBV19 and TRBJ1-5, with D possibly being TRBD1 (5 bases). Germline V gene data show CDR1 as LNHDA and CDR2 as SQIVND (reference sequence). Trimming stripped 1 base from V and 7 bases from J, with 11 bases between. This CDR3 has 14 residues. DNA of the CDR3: TGTGCCAGTAGTATAGTGACAGAGGACCAGCCCCAGCATTTT. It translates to CASSIVTEDQPQHF.

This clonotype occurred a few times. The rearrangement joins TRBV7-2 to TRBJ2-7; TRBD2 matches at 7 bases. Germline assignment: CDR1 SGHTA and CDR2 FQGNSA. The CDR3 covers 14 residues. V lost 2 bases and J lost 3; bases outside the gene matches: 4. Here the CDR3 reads CASSLRREIYEQYF. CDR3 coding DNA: TGTGCCAGCAGCTTACGGCGGGAGATCTACGAGCAGTACTTC.

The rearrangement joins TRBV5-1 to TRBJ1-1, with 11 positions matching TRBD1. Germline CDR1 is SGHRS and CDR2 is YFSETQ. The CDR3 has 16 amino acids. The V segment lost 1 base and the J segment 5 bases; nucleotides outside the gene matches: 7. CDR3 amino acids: CASSLRSGQGATEAFF. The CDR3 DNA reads TGCGCCAGCAGCTTGCGGTCCGGACAGGGGGCAACTGAAGCTTTCTTT.

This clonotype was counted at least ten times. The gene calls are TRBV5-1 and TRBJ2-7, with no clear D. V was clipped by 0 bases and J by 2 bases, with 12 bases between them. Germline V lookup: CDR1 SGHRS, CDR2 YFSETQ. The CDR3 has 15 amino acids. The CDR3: CASSLDSLTAYEQYF. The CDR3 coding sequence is TGCGCCAGCAGCTTGGACAGCTTAACCGCCTACGAGCAGTACTTC. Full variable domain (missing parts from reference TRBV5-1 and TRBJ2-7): KAGVTQTPRYLIKTRGQQVTLSCSPISGHRSVSWYQQTPGQGLQFLFEYFSETQRNKGNFPGRFSGRQFSNSRSEMNVSTLELGDSALYLCASSLDSLTAYEQYFGPGTRLTVT.

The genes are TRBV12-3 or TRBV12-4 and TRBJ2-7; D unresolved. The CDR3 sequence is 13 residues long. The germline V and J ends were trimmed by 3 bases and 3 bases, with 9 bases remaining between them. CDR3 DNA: TGTGCCAGCAGTTTGAGGCGAATCTACGAGCAGTACTTC. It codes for CASSLRRIYEQYF.

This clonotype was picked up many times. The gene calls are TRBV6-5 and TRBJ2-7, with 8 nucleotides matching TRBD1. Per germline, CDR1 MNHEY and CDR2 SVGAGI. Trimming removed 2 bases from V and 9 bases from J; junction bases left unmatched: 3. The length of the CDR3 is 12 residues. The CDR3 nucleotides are TGTGCCAGCAGTTACGGACAGGGTAGGCAGTACTTC. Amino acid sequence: CASSYGQGRQYF.

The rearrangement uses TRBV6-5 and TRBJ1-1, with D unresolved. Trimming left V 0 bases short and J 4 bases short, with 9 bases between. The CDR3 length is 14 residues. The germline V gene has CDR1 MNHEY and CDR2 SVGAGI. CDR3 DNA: TGTGCCAGCAGTTACTCGATAGGGATCACTGAAGCTTTCTTT. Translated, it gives CASSYSIGITEAFF.

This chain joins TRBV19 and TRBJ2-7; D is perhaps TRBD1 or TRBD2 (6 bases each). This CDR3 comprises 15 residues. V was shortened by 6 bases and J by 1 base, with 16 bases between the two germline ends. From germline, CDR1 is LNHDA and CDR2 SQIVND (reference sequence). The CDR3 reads CASRRGEADSYEQYF. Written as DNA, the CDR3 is TGTGCCAGTAGGAGGGGGGAAGCAGATTCCTACGAGCAGTACTTC.

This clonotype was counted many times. CDR3 amino acids: CSARRWQGNPYEQYF. The DNA of the CDR3 is TGCAGTGCTAGAAGATGGCAGGGAAATCCCTACGAGCAGTACTTC. The chain combines TRBV20-1 with TRBJ2-7; maybe TRBD1 (5 bases). The V gene lost 2 bases and the J gene lost 2 bases, with 16 bases spanning the gap. Germline CDR1 reads DFQATT; CDR2 reads SNEGSKA (reference sequence). This CDR3 is 15 amino acids long.

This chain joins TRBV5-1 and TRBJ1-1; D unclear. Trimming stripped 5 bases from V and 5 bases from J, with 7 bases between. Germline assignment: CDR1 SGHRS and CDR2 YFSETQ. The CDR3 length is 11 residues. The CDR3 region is CASRLETEAFF. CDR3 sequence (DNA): TGCGCCAGCAGGCTTGAAACTGAAGCTTTCTTT.

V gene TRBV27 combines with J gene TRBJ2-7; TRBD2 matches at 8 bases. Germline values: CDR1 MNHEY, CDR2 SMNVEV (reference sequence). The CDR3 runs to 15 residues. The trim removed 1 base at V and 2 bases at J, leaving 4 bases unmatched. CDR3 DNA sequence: TGTGCCAGCAGTTTATGGCGGGGGGCCCCCTACGAGCAGTACTTC. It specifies CASSLWRGAPYEQYF.

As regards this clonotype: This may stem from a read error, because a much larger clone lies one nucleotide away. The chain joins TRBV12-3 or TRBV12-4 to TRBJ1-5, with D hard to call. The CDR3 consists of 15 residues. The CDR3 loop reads CASSLIGSSNQPQQF. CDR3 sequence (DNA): TGTGCCAGCAGTTTAATAGGGAGTAGCAATCAGCCCCAGCAGTTT.

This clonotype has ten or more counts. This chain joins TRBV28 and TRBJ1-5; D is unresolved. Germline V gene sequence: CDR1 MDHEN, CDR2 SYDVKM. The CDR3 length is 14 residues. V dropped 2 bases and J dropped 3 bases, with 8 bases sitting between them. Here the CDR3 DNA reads TGTGCCAGCAGTTTAGGGGAGGACAATCAGCCCCAGCATTTT. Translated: CASSLGEDNQPQHF.

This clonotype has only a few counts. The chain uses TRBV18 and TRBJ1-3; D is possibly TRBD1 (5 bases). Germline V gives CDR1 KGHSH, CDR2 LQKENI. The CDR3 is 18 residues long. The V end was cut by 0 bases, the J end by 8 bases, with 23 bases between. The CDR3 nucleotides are TGTGCCAGCTCACCACCGAGGGGATTAAGTACCAGGACGGACACCATATATTTT. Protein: CASSPPRGLSTRTDTIYF.

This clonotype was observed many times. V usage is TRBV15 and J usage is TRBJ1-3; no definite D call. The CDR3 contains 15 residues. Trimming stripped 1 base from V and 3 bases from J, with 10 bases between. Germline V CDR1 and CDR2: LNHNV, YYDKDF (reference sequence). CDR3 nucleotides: TGTGCCACCAGCAGAGTAATCGCTGGTGGAAACACCATATATTTT. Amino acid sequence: CATSRVIAGGNTIYF.

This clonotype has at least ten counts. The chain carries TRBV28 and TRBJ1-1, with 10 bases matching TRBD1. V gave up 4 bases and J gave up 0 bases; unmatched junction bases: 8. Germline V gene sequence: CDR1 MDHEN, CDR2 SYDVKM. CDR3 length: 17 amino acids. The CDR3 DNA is TGTGCCAGCAGTTGGGACAGGGGTGAAACGATGAACACTGAAGCTTTCTTT. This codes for CASSWDRGETMNTEAFF.

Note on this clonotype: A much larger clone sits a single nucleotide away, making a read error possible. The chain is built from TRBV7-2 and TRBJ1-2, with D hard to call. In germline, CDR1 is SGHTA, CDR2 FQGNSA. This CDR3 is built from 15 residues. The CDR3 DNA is TGTGCCAGCAGCTTAGGTCCAAATCCAGGCTATGGCCACACCTTC. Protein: CASSLGPNPGYGHTF.

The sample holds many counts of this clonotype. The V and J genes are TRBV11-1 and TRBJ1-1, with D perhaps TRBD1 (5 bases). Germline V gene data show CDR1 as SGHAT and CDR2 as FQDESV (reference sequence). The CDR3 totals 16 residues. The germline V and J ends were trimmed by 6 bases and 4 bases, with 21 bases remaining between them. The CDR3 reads CASSYQLSRGSTEAFF. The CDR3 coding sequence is TGTGCCAGCAGTTATCAACTCTCCCGGGGGAGCACTGAAGCTTTCTTT.

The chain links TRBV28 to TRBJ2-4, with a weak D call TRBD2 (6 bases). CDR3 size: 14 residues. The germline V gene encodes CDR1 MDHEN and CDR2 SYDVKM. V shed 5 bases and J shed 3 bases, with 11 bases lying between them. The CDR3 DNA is TGTGCCAGCAGTCGAGCGGGCTTCAAAAACATTCAGTACTTC. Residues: CASSRAGFKNIQYF.

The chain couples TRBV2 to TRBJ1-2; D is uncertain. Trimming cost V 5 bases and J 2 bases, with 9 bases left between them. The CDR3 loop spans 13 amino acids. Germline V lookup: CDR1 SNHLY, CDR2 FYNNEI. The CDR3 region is CASSNLGNYGYTF. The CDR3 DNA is TGTGCCAGCAGTAACCTAGGAAACTATGGCTACACCTTC.

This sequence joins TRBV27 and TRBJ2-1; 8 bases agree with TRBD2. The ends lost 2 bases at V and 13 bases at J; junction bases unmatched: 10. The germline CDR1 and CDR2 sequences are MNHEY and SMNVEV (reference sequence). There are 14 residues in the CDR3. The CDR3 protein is CASSLGQWGLEQFF. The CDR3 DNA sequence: TGTGCCAGCAGTTTAGGTCAGTGGGGACTAGAACAGTTCTTC.

CDR3 sequence reads: CASNTGDRRLYGYTF. The CDR3 nucleotides are TGTGCCAGCAATACTGGGGACAGAAGGCTCTATGGCTACACCTTC. The chain carries TRBV7-2 and TRBJ1-2; 7 positions agree with TRBD1. V lost 7 bases and J lost 4; bases outside the gene matches: 12. Germline assignment: CDR1 SGHTA and CDR2 FQGNSA. This CDR3 has 15 amino acids.